The clone carrying this T cell receptor beta chain was found a few times. The data belong to a study of blood T cell repertoires in COVID-19. About the study: The United States, Italy and Spain supplied acute and convalescent COVID-19 samples. From T cells, B-cell-depleted T cells, or PBMCs came the material, which was cDNA or gDNA.

This CDR3 is built from 13 residues. The ends lost 5 bases at V and 6 bases at J; junction bases unmatched: 6. CDR1 is KGHSH, CDR2 LQKENI, per germline. Original analysis: Amplification of reference gene primers provided the estimated nucleated cell counts. Here immunoSEQ multiplex PCR was the method, and the copy in TCRdb shows in-frame clones only, minus some. The V and J calls and clone size come from that table; D and trimming were worked out from the DNA. The sample yields roughly 85,000 clones, over 70% seen once. The V call is TRBV18, the J call TRBJ2-7, with 8 bases matching TRBD1. The sequenced sample consisted of peripheral blood. The sequence was obtained from a human donor in a cohort sampled during active COVID-19. The CDR3 nucleotides read TGTGCCAGCTCATCCTCGGACAGGGCCGAGCAGTACTTC. Translation: CASSSSDRAEQYF.